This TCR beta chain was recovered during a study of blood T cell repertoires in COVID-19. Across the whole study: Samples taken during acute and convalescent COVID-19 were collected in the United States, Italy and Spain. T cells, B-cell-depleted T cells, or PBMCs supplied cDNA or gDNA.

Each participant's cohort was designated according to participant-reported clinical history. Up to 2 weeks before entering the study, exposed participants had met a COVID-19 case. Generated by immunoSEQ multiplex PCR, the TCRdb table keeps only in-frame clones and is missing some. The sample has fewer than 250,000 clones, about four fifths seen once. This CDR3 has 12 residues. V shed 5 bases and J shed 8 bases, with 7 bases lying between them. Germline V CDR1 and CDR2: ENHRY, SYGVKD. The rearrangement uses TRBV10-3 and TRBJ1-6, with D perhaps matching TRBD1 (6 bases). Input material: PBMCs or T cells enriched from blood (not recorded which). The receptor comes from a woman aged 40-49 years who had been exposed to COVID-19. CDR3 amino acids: CAISPGDSPLHF. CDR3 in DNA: TGTGCCATCAGTCCAGGGGATTCACCCCTCCACTTT.